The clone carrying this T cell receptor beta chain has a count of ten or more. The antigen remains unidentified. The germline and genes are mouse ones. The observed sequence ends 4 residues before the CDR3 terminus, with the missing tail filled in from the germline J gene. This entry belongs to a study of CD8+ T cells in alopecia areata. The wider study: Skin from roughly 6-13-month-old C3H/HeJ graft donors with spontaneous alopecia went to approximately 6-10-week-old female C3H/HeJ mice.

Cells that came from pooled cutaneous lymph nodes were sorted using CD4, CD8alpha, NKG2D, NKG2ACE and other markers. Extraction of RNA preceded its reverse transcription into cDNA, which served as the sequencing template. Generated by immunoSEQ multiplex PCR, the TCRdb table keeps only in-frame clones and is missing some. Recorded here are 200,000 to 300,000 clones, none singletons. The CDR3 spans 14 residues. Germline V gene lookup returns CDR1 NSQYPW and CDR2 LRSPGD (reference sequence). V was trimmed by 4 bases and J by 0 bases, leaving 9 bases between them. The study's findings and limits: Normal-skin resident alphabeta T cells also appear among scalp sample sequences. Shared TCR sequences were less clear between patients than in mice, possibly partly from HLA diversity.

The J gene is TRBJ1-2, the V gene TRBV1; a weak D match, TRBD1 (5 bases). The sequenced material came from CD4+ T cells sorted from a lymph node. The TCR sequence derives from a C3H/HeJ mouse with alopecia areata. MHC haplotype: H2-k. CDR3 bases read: TGCACCTGCAGTGGGACAAATGCAAACTCC. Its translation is CTCSGTNANS. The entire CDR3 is CTCSGTNANSDYTF.